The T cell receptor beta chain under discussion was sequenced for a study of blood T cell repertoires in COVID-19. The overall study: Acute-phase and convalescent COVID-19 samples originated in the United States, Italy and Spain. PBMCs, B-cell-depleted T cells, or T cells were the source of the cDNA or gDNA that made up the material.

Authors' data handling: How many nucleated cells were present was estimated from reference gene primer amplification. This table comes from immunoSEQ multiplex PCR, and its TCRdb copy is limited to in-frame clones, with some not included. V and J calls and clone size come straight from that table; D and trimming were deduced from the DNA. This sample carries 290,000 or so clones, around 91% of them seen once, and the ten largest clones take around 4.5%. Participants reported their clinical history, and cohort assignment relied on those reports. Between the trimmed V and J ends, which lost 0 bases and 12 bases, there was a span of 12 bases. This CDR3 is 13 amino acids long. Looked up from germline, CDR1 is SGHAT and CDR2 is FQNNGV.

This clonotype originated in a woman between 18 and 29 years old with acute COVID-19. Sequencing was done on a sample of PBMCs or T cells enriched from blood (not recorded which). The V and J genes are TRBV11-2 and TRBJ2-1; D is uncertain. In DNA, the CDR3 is TGTGCCAGCAGCTTAGATGAACTACTGGGGCAGTTCTTC. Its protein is CASSLDELLGQFF.